These 20 T cell receptor beta chains share one sample of origin, sequenced in a study of T cell changes during pregnancy in multiple sclerosis. The repertoire was sequenced with immunoSEQ multiplex PCR; TCRdb's copy has only in-frame clones and lacks some. This repertoire shows about 40,000 clones, 80% to 95% found once; its top ten account for approximately 13%. The sample here was CD8+ T cells from peripheral blood mononuclear cells, taken in the first trimester of pregnancy. These receptors came from a female donor with multiple sclerosis, enrolled in a pregnancy study.

The V gene is TRBV7-6, the J gene TRBJ2-1, with TRBD2 identical over 7 bases. The CDR3 spans 18 residues. Germline CDR1 and CDR2: SGHVS and FNYEAQ. J was trimmed by 0 bases and V by 6 bases; bases with no gene match: 14. The CDR3 DNA reads TGTGCCAGCAGTGCTAGTCCGAGCGGGGTCTCCTCCTACAATGAGCAGTTCTTC. Residues: CASSASPSGVSSYNEQFF.

A single count supports this clone. The chain links TRBV27 to TRBJ1-5; D might be TRBD1 (5 bases). CDR1 is MNHEY and CDR2 is SMNVEV in the germline V gene (reference sequence). This CDR3 has 14 amino acids. Between the trimmed V and J ends, which lost 5 bases and 3 bases, there was a span of 11 bases. CDR3 protein: CASSPSQDNQPQHF. CDR3 sequence (DNA): TGTGCCAGCAGTCCATCACAGGACAATCAGCCCCAGCATTTT.

V is TRBV5-4 and J is TRBJ2-7, with a possible D match to TRBD1 (6 bases). The CDR3 totals 12 residues. The V gene lost 3 bases and the J gene lost 5 bases, with 9 bases spanning the gap. Germline assignment: CDR1 SGHNT and CDR2 YYREEE (reference sequence). The CDR3 DNA sequence: TGTGCCAGCAGCTCCTACAGGGACGAGCAGTACTTC. Translating gives CASSSYRDEQYF.

The genes are TRBV10-2 and TRBJ2-3, with TRBD1 identical over 7 bases. V shed 5 bases and J 5 bases; nucleotides not matched to a gene: 10. Per germline, CDR1 WSHSY and CDR2 SAAADI. The CDR3 loop spans 15 amino acids. DNA of the CDR3: TGCGCCAGCAGTCCCGGGACAGTTCATAAAGATACGCAGTATTTT. This gives the protein CASSPGTVHKDTQYF.

The CDR3, as DNA: TGTGCCAGTCCAGGGGGTTCTAATTCACCCCTCCACTTT. Amino acid sequence: CASPGGSNSPLHF. The genes are TRBV2 and TRBJ1-6; TRBD1 matches 7 bases. The V segment lost 9 bases and the J segment 6 bases; nucleotides outside the gene matches: 5. This CDR3 comprises 13 residues. Per germline, CDR1 SNHLY and CDR2 FYNNEI.

The chain is built from TRBV4-1 and TRBJ2-3; 8 bases map to TRBD1. CDR1 and CDR2 (germline): MGHRA, YSYEKL. This CDR3 spans 17 amino acids. Unmatched junction bases numbered 16, after V lost 7 bases and J lost 4 bases. Here the CDR3 reads CASKGVGVTGVADTQYF. The DNA for the CDR3 is TGCGCCAGCAAGGGGGTCGGAGTGACAGGGGTCGCAGATACGCAGTATTTT.

The chain couples TRBV7-9 to TRBJ1-5; D gene unclear. The V and J ends lost 5 bases and 4 bases respectively, with 9 bases between them. The germline V gene encodes CDR1 SEHNR and CDR2 FQNEAQ (reference sequence). The CDR3 has 13 residues. The CDR3 bases are TGTGCCAGCAGCACCAGGAAAAATCAGCCCCAGCATTTT. Protein: CASSTRKNQPQHF.

The V call is TRBV2, the J call TRBJ2-2; 8 bases align to TRBD1. The CDR3 has 16 amino acids. The V segment lost 7 bases and the J segment 0 bases; nucleotides outside the gene matches: 7. Germline V lookup: CDR1 SNHLY, CDR2 FYNNEI. For the CDR3, the DNA is TGTGCCAGCACCACCCCAGGGGGCGCGAACACCGGGGAGCTGTTTTTT. It yields the protein CASTTPGGANTGELFF.

In nucleotides, the CDR3 is TGTGCCAGCCGATACAGGGGGTGGAGTGAAAAACTGTTTTTT. It yields the protein CASRYRGWSEKLFF. The V call is TRBV27, the J call TRBJ1-4, with 8 bases matching TRBD1. J was trimmed by 7 bases and V by 8 bases; bases with no gene match: 9. The CDR3 spans 14 residues. The V gene's germline CDR1 is MNHEY and CDR2 SMNVEV (reference sequence).

The rearrangement uses TRBV5-1 and TRBJ1-4; maybe TRBD1 (6 bases). Germline V gene data show CDR1 as SGHRS and CDR2 as YFSETQ. The V gene lost 2 bases and the J gene lost 12 bases, with 23 bases spanning the gap. CDR3 length: 16 amino acids. CDR3: CASSFELGTFDRELFF. The CDR3 coding sequence is TGCGCCAGCAGCTTTGAACTGGGGACATTTGATCGGGAACTGTTTTTT.

CDR3 nucleotide sequence: TGTGCCACCAGCAGAGATGTAGCAGTCAATCAGCCCCAGCATTTT. Its protein product is CATSRDVAVNQPQHF. The J gene is TRBJ1-5, the V gene TRBV15; D gene unclear. The V end lost 0 bases, the J end lost 3 bases, and 9 bases lay between the germline ends. Germline loops: CDR1 LNHNV, CDR2 YYDKDF (reference sequence). The CDR3 is 15 amino acids.

The gene calls are TRBV13 and TRBJ2-5; D is uncertain. V lost 4 bases, J lost 4 bases, and 10 bases lay in between. Germline lookup yields CDR1 PRHDT and CDR2 FYEKMQ (reference sequence). The CDR3 has 13 amino acids. The CDR3 loop is CASSSPERETQYF. Written as DNA, the CDR3 is TGTGCCAGCAGCTCTCCCGAGAGAGAGACCCAGTACTTC.

This chain uses TRBV2 with TRBJ1-1, with a weak D call TRBD1 (5 bases). Germline lookup yields CDR1 SNHLY and CDR2 FYNNEI. The V end was cut by 3 bases, the J end by 5 bases, with 10 bases between. This CDR3 has 13 residues. The CDR3 protein is CASSEGGGTEAFF. The CDR3 DNA reads as TGTGCCAGCAGTGAGGGGGGTGGAACTGAAGCTTTCTTT. The full variable domain, its missing parts supplied by reference TRBV2 and TRBJ1-1, is EPEVTQTPSHQVTQMGQEVILRCVPISNHLYFYWYRQILGQKVEFLVSFYNNEISEKSEIFDDQFSVERPDGSNFTLKIRSTKLEDSAMYFCASSEGGGTEAFFGQGTRLTVV.

The chain uses TRBV5-1 and TRBJ2-5; 8 bases match TRBD2. J gave up 1 base and V 1 base, and 3 bases lay outside the gene matches. This CDR3 contains 15 residues. CDR1 and CDR2 (germline): SGHRS, YFSETQ. The CDR3 DNA reads as TGCGCCAGCAGCTTGTCCCGGGGGGGCCAAGAGACCCAGTACTTC. Amino acid sequence: CASSLSRGGQETQYF.

The chain links TRBV6-1 to TRBJ1-6; no reliable D call. This CDR3 is built from 14 residues. V was clipped by 2 bases and J by 3 bases, with 5 bases between them. Germline CDR1 reads MNHNS; CDR2 reads SASEGT. The CDR3 DNA reads TGTGCCAGCAGTGAATTCAGCTATAATTCACCCCTCCACTTT. This encodes CASSEFSYNSPLHF.

The rearrangement joins TRBV10-3 to TRBJ2-1; TRBD2 agrees at 9 bases. J was trimmed by 5 bases and V by 10 bases; bases with no gene match: 9. Germline V gives CDR1 ENHRY, CDR2 SYGVKD. There are 14 residues in the CDR3. The CDR3 bases are TGTGCCACGATCGGGACTAGCTTTCACAATGAGCAGTTCTTC. Its translation is CATIGTSFHNEQFF.

The chain couples TRBV4-2 to TRBJ1-1, with 8 bases fitting TRBD1. This CDR3 spans 14 amino acids. Germline lookup yields CDR1 LGHNA and CDR2 YNFKEQ. With 4 bases clipped from V and 8 bases from J, the junction kept 9 bases outside the gene matches. The CDR3 spells CASSRLDRACEAFF. CDR3 bases: TGTGCCAGCAGCCGACTGGACAGGGCATGCGAAGCTTTCTTT.

The CDR3 region has the DNA TGTGCCAGCAGCTCAGGGGAAGGTGGCTACACCTTC. Its translation is CASSSGEGGYTF. This rearrangement joins TRBV9 to TRBJ1-2; weak D call: TRBD1 (6 bases). Per the germline V gene, CDR1 is SGDLS and CDR2 is YYNGEE. This CDR3 contains 12 residues. The V end lost 4 bases, the J end lost 7 bases, and 11 bases lay between the germline ends. Looking up the rest from reference TRBV9 and TRBJ1-2 gives the full variable domain: DSGVTQTPKHLITATGQRVTLRCSPRSGDLSVYWYQQSLDQGLQFLIQYYNGEERAKGNILERFSAQQFPDLHSELNLSSLELGDSALYFCASSSGEGGYTFGSGTRLTVV.

The chain links TRBV11-2 to TRBJ2-1, with 10 bases fitting TRBD2. The V gene's germline CDR1 is SGHAT and CDR2 FQNNGV. Losses at the gene ends were 5 bases for V and 4 bases for J; bases not matched to a gene: 8. This CDR3 contains 16 residues. CDR3 nucleotides: TGTGCCAGCAGCCTATATAGCGGGGGGCCGTACAATGAGCAGTTCTTC. Protein product: CASSLYSGGPYNEQFF.

V gene TRBV5-6 combines with J gene TRBJ2-7; 10 bases fit TRBD1. Germline V lookup: CDR1 SGHDT, CDR2 YYEEEE. This CDR3 has 14 residues. Trimming cost V 4 bases and J 2 bases; bases outside gene matches: 3. This CDR3 is CASSTTGGPYEQYF. CDR3 DNA sequence: TGTGCCAGCAGCACGACAGGGGGCCCCTACGAGCAGTACTTC.